These T cell receptor beta chains were read from a single sample in a study of regulatory T cells in long-lasting Graves disease. TCRdb analysed the multiplex PCR reads with MiXCR anew, one entry per CDR3 protein. The sample shows roughly 300,000 distinct CDR3 sequences, around a fifth of them seen only once. This specimen was peripheral blood mononuclear cells (PBMCs), taken when the disease was refractory, from a patient treated with antithyroid drugs. These receptors originate from a female donor with Graves disease. The CDR3 runs from the conserved cysteine through the conserved F or W. D genes are given only for firm matches. Clone sizes are given selectively: once, few, many, or a class where the clone is expanded.

>TRBV20-1|NA|TRBJ1-1|many
TGCAGTGCTAGAGCCCCTGGTGAAGCTTTCTTT
CSARAPGEAFF
>TRBV27|NA|TRBJ2-7|once
TGTGCCGGCAGTGTTTCAGGGTCCTACGAGCAGTACTTC
CAGSVSGSYEQYF
>TRBV12-3/TRBV12-4|TRBD2|TRBJ2-1|NA
TGTGCTACTAGCGGGAGCCCCTACAATGAGCAGTTCTTC
CATSGSPYNEQFF
>TRBV18|NA|TRBJ1-1|few
TGTGCCAGCTCACCAGTTCGTGAGGGGACTGAAGCTTTCTTT
CASSPVREGTEAFF
>TRBV5-1|TRBD2|TRBJ2-7|few
TGCGCCAGTCGGGGGACTAGCGGGAGGGCTCGATCCTACGAGCAGTACTTC
CASRGTSGRARSYEQYF
>TRBV7-9|NA|TRBJ1-4|many
TGTGCCAGCAGCTTAGAGACAACTAATGAAAAACTGTTTTTT
CASSLETTNEKLFF
>TRBV7-9|TRBD2|TRBJ2-2|NA
TGTGCCAGCAGTTTAGGGCGGGGGGTAAACACCGGGGAGCTGTTTTTT
CASSLGRGVNTGELFF
>TRBV30|TRBD1|TRBJ1-1|many
TGTGCCTTAAACAGGGGGAGGGCTGAAGCTTTCTTT
CALNRGRAEAFF
>TRBV25-1|NA|TRBJ1-5|NA
TGTGCCAGCAGTGAATACCCGGGACATCTCGTTAGTTATCAGCCCCAGCATTTT
CASSEYPGHLVSYQPQHF
>TRBV12-3/TRBV12-4|NA|TRBJ1-2|many
TGTGCCAGCAGTTTGGTCGGACCCTCTAACTATGGCTACACCTTC
CASSLVGPSNYGYTF
>TRBV2|TRBD1|TRBJ2-5|few
TGTGCCAGCGGACAGGCTCTCAGGACCCAGTACTTC
CASGQALRTQYF
>TRBV12-3/TRBV12-4|NA|TRBJ1-5|many
TGTGCCAGCAGTTTTGTAGCAAGCAATCAGCCCCAGCATTTT
CASSFVASNQPQHF